This T cell receptor (beta chain) was recovered during a study of OX40 agonist ivuxolimab in advanced cancers. Overall study results and limits: Partly responding patients at 0.1-3.0 mg/kg showed some of the smallest clonal expansion.

As to this clone: Its antigen is still unknown.

The ends were cut back, 3 bases at V and 0 bases at J, with 6 bases in the middle. Germline V lookup: CDR1 MDHEN, CDR2 SYDVKM. This CDR3 is built from 15 residues. Here immunoSEQ multiplex PCR was the method, and the copy in TCRdb shows in-frame clones only, minus some. Seen here are tens of thousands of clones, roughly 91% observed once, and the top ten hold about 0.32%. The TCR sequence derives from an adult with an advanced solid tumor such as melanoma, head and neck, liver or kidney cancer. This sequence joins TRBV28 and TRBJ1-6, with D possibly being TRBD1 (5 bases). Source: CD4+ or CD8+ T cells sorted from blood, taken in a trial of the OX40 agonist ivuxolimab. CDR3 amino acids: CASSLDNSYNSPLHF. In DNA form, the CDR3 reads TGTGCCAGCAGTTTGGACAACTCCTATAATTCACCCCTCCACTTT.